This T cell receptor (beta chain) is from a study of blood T cell repertoires in COVID-19. This clone was counted once. Individuals drawn from around 25 US areas were about 18 to 90 years old. Allocation to cohorts depended on clinical history reported by the participants. Among Cohort 3 donors, those recovered had two negative PCRs, clearance, or symptom resolution. The V and J ends lost 6 bases and 11 bases respectively, with 19 bases between them. The germline V gene has CDR1 MNHEY and CDR2 SMNVEV (reference sequence). The CDR3 runs to 13 residues. Authors' methods: Researchers report that nucleated cell counts were estimated from reference gene primer amplification. Profiling relied on immunoSEQ multiplex PCR, and the TCRdb table lists in-frame clones only, not all of them. Clonal size and the V and J genes are those of that table, whereas D and trimming came from the DNA. The data contain some 500,000 clones, approximately 90% of them singletons.

The source of this sequence is a woman aged 35 to 49 who had recovered from COVID-19. The rearrangement links TRBV27 to TRBJ1-1; D call uncertain. The sequenced sample consisted of PBMCs or T cells enriched from blood (not recorded which). CDR3 loop: CASRPIEAAEAFF. The CDR3 DNA reads as TGTGCCAGCAGACCGATAGAGGCCGCCGAGGCTTTCTTT.